Ten or more counts support the clone carrying this TCR beta chain. The antigen is not known. The data belong to a study of regulatory T cells in long-lasting Graves disease. For the study at large: Positivity for TSH receptor antibodies plus over 5 years of antithyroid drugs meant persistent Graves' disease. The study, taken as a whole, reports: Preferential use of TRBV28, TRBJ1-2 and TRBJ2-5 was seen in persistent disease. TCR diversity in persistent Graves' patients was below that of newly diagnosed ones.

The germline V gene encodes CDR1 MDHEN and CDR2 SYDVKM. The CDR3 length is 15 residues. V gave up 3 bases and J gave up 9 bases; unmatched junction bases: 11. The time point is: persistent/refractory GD, antithyroid drugs over 5 years with positive TRAb. The TCR library was prepared using RNA isolated from PBMCs. Library construction for TCR beta used iRepertoire HTBI primers and Arm-PCR of CDR3 regions. Original methodology: Taken together, the samples had 62 TRBV and more than 11 TRBJ segments identified. MiXCR, applied by TCRdb to the multiplex PCR reads, yields one record per CDR3 protein. These V and J calls rely on TCRdb rather than the paper's analysis. Seen here are 400,000 to 600,000 distinct CDR3 sequences, about 22% observed once, and the top ten hold around 7%.

Sequencing was performed on peripheral blood mononuclear cells (PBMCs), taken when the disease was refractory, from a patient treated with antithyroid drugs. The chain links TRBV28 to TRBJ2-5, with TRBD2 matching 9 bases. The TCR was taken from a female donor with Graves disease. CDR3 sequence: CASSFHSGSKGSQYF. In nucleotides, the CDR3 is TGTGCCAGCAGTTTTCATAGCGGGAGTAAGGGGTCCCAGTACTTC.